This TCR beta chain was observed in a study of identical twins. The CDR3 runs to 15 residues. Germline CDR1 reads MNHNS; CDR2 reads SASEGT. Trimming removed 6 bases from V and 9 bases from J; junction bases left unmatched: 8. This clonotype was seen a handful of times. Using its own MiXCR run on the 5' RACE reads, TCRdb lists one record per CDR3 protein. The sample holds some 710,000 distinct CDR3 sequences, around 6% seen once. The TCR originated in a man between 18 and 35 years old in good health. The material sequenced was naive T cells sorted from blood. The rearrangement joins TRBV6-1 to TRBJ2-1; 13 bases map to TRBD2. The CDR3 nucleotides read TGTGCCAGCAGCCCGGGACTAGCGGGATCAGGTGAGCAGTTCTTC. Translated, it gives CASSPGLAGSGEQFF.